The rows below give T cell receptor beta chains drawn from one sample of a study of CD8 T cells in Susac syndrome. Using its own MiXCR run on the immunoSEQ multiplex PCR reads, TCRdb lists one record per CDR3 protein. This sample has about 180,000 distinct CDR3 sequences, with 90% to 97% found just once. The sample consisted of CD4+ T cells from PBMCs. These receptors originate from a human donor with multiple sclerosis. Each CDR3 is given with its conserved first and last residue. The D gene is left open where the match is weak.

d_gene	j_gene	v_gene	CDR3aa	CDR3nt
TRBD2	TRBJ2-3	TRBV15	CATSGVTSARPTDTQYF	TGTGCCACCAGCGGCGTGACTAGCGCACGCCCCACAGATACGCAGTATTTT
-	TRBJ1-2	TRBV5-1	CASSLPPGPITANYGYTF	TGCGCCAGCAGCTTACCCCCGGGACCGATTACTGCTAACTATGGCTACACCTTC
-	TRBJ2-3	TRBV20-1	CSARDPQGGAGDTQYF	TGCAGTGCTAGAGACCCCCAAGGGGGGGCCGGGGATACGCAGTATTTT
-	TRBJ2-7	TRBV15	CATSPGRSPYEQYF	TGTGCCACTTCTCCAGGGAGGTCCCCCTACGAGCAGTACTTC
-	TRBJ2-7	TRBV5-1	CASSSWTDSYEQYF	TGCGCCAGCAGCTCCTGGACCGATTCCTACGAGCAGTACTTC
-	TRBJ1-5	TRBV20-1	CSASPQGSDQPQHF	TGCAGTGCTAGCCCGCAGGGATCTGATCAGCCCCAGCATTTT
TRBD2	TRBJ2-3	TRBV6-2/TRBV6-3	CASSWSGGSTDTQYF	TGTGCCAGCAGCTGGAGCGGGGGTAGCACAGATACGCAGTATTTT
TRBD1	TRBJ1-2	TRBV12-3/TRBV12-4	CASSPGTDLGYTF	TGTGCCAGCAGCCCGGGGACAGATCTGGGCTACACCTTC
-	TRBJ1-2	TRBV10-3	CAISDRAPVDGYTF	TGTGCCATCAGTGACAGAGCACCGGTCGATGGCTACACCTTC
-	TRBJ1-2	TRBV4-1	CASSQGVRGYGYGYTF	TGCGCCAGCAGCCAAGGTGTTAGAGGATATGGGTATGGCTACACCTTC
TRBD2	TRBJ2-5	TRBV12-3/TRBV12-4	CASKASGGAPQETQYF	TGTGCCAGCAAGGCTAGCGGGGGGGCCCCACAAGAGACCCAGTACTTC
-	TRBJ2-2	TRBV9	CASSTTGALTGELFF	TGTGCCAGCAGCACCACAGGAGCCCTCACCGGGGAGCTGTTTTTT
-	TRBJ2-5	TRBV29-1	CSGSQTGYQETQYF	TGCAGCGGGAGCCAGACAGGTTACCAAGAGACCCAGTACTTC
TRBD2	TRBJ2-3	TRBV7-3	CASSLMAAGGTDTQYF	TGTGCCAGCAGCTTAATGGCCGCGGGGGGGACAGATACGCAGTATTTT
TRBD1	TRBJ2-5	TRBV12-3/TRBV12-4	CASSPDRPGETQYF	TGTGCCAGCAGTCCGGACAGGCCGGGGGAGACCCAGTACTTC
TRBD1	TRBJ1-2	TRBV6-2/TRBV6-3	CASSSLLDRVNYGYTF	TGTGCCAGCAGCTCCCTCCTGGACAGGGTAAACTATGGCTACACCTTC